The text below deals with one T cell receptor (beta chain). Its antigen is undetermined. The data were taken from a study of T cell responses to AZD1222 COVID-19 vaccine. Study observations and caveats: Baseline serology detected seropositivity in only a handful of AZD1222 recipients. Variant regions that are unmutated are reportedly the target of nearly half of spike-specific TCRs.

This CDR3 spans 18 amino acids. J gave up 0 bases and V 3 bases, and 4 bases lay outside the gene matches. Germline V gene lookup returns CDR1 SGHAT and CDR2 FQNNGV. Sequenced by immunoSEQ multiplex PCR; TCRdb stores in-frame clones only, minus some. Among over 45,000 clones listed, around 85% were seen once. The genes are TRBV11-2 and TRBJ2-4, with 14 bases matching TRBD2. The specimen comprised peripheral blood, sampled on day 0 of AZD1222 vaccination. This receptor was obtained from an adult in good health. In DNA, the CDR3 is TGTGCCAGCAGCTTTGGACTAGCGGGGGGAGGAGCCAAAAACATTCAGTACTTC. Translation: CASSFGLAGGGAKNIQYF.